Each of the 20 T cell receptor beta chains below was sequenced from the same sample in a study of graft-versus-host responses after intestinal transplantation (dated by TCRdb to the early 2020s). The library relied on the immunoSEQ multiplex PCR assay. The immuneACCESS repertoire file appears here via TCRdb, limited to in-frame rearrangements. These files lack a portion of the clones; in checked studies, under half of the deficit traces to unresolved V genes, and the cause of the others is not known. A total of about 110,000 clones appear in this sample, roughly 87% of them only once. About 0.73% of the sample is in the top ten clones. What these receptors recognize is not known. What this sample's time point label stands for: cells obtained before transplantation from donor or recipient. Sequencing used unstimulated CD4+ T cells sorted from spleen or lymph node cells, obtained before transplant. Receptor source: a human donor who was the organ donor for an intestinal transplant.

The chain employs TRBV20-1 and TRBJ1-5, with a tentative D call TRBD1 (6 bases). The CDR3 consists of 11 residues. Germline V lookup: CDR1 DFQATT, CDR2 SNEGSKA (reference sequence). The CDR3 region has the DNA TGCAGCCTACAGGGAGATCAGCCCCAGCATTTT. This codes for CSLQGDQPQHF.

Turning to this clone: Its ends do not fully match the called genes, so a read error is possible. V gene TRBV7-2 combines with J gene TRBJ1-1; D gene ambiguous. Germline V gene lookup returns CDR1 SGHTA and CDR2 FQGNSA. CDR3 length: 15 amino acids. The CDR3 region has the DNA TGTGCCAGCAGCTTCATGCGGGTTGTGAAAACTGAAGCTTTCTTT. Translated: CASSFMRVVKTEAFF.

The CDR3 is CASSTEGATEAFF. The CDR3 DNA follows: TGTGCCAGCTCAACCGAGGGTGCCACTGAAGCTTTCTTT. This chain connects TRBV18 to TRBJ1-1; no clear D gene. The CDR3 extends over 13 amino acids. Germline V gene lookup returns CDR1 KGHSH and CDR2 LQKENI. Trimming took 5 bases from V and 4 from J, leaving 11 bases between them.

The chain couples TRBV4-1 to TRBJ2-5, with 10 bases identical to TRBD2. V shed 1 base and J 5 bases; nucleotides not matched to a gene: 13. The germline V gene has CDR1 MGHRA and CDR2 YSYEKL. There are 18 residues in the CDR3. The CDR3 region is CASSQVRLAGVRGETQYF. CDR3 nucleotides: TGCGCCAGCAGCCAAGTCCGGCTAGCGGGAGTTAGGGGTGAGACCCAGTACTTC.

Remarks on this clone: This specimen includes other DNA sequences encoding the same CDR3. The chain links TRBV5-4 to TRBJ1-5; D unresolved. V dropped 0 bases and J dropped 9 bases, with 10 bases sitting between them. Per germline, CDR1 SGHNT and CDR2 YYREEE (reference sequence). The CDR3 is 13 residues long. The CDR3 is CASSLAPTRPQHF. DNA of the CDR3: TGTGCCAGCAGCTTGGCGCCCACACGGCCCCAGCATTTT.

This clone occurred a few times. This sequence joins TRBV7-9 and TRBJ2-1; TRBD2 aligns across 12 bases. The CDR3 is 17 amino acids. V lost 2 bases to trimming and J lost 8 bases; unmatched junction nucleotides: 10. Germline values: CDR1 SEHNR, CDR2 FQNEAQ (reference sequence). The CDR3 here is CASSLSPSGRAGYEQFF. DNA of the CDR3: TGTGCCAGCAGCTTAAGCCCTAGCGGGAGGGCCGGCTATGAGCAGTTCTTC. The full variable domain, with the rest looked up from reference TRBV7-9 and TRBJ2-1, is DTGVSQNPRHKITKRGQNVTFRCDPISEHNRLYWYRQTLGQGPEFLTYFQNEAQLEKSRLLSDRFSAERPKGSFSTLEIQRTEQGDSAMYLCASSLSPSGRAGYEQFFGPGTRLTVL.

The V call is TRBV6-5, the J call TRBJ1-6; D gene uncertain. V lost 2 bases, J lost 1 base, and 6 bases lay in between. Per germline, CDR1 MNHEY and CDR2 SVGAGI. This CDR3 spans 15 amino acids. CDR3 sequence: CASSYDGSYNSPLHF. The CDR3 DNA follows: TGTGCCAGCAGTTACGACGGATCCTATAATTCACCCCTCCACTTT.

The CDR3, as DNA: TGTGCCAGCAGCCCCACTAGCGGGAGGGTCTATGAGCAGTTCTTC. Amino acids: CASSPTSGRVYEQFF. V gene TRBV6-5 combines with J gene TRBJ2-1; TRBD2 agrees at 13 bases. V was pared by 6 bases and J by 8 bases, with 7 bases of the junction left unmatched. The germline V gene has CDR1 MNHEY and CDR2 SVGAGI. This CDR3 has 15 residues.

The chain recombines TRBV12-5 with TRBJ1-4; TRBD1 aligns across 7 bases. The CDR3 covers 15 residues. Germline assignment: CDR1 LGHNT and CDR2 FRNRAP. Losses at the gene ends were 4 bases for V and 8 bases for J; bases not matched to a gene: 10. CDR3 nucleotides: TGTGCTAGTGGTTCGGGACAGACGGCAACCGAAAAACTGTTTTTT. Translation gives CASGSGQTATEKLFF.

V usage is TRBV11-2 and J usage is TRBJ2-1; 9 nucleotides line up with TRBD2. CDR1 is SGHAT and CDR2 is FQNNGV in the germline V gene. The CDR3 runs 16 residues. Losses at the gene ends were 7 bases for V and 6 bases for J; bases not matched to a gene: 13. This CDR3 reads CASTKGVAGARNEQFF. CDR3 nucleotide sequence: TGTGCCAGCACAAAAGGAGTAGCGGGAGCCCGCAATGAGCAGTTCTTC.

V and J are TRBV13 and TRBJ2-1; the D gene is possibly TRBD2 (6 bases). This CDR3 region has 16 residues. V lost 5 bases, J lost 7 bases, and 21 bases lay in between. Germline V gene data show CDR1 as PRHDT and CDR2 as FYEKMQ (reference sequence). Written as DNA, the CDR3 is TGTGCCAGCAGCCTCCGGGAGCCCCGGGCCCTGAATGAGCAGTTCTTC. It is translated as CASSLREPRALNEQFF.

This chain connects TRBV19 to TRBJ2-7; weak D call: TRBD1 (6 bases). Germline-derived CDR1 and CDR2 are LNHDA and SQIVND (reference sequence). Trimming took off 4 bases at V and 0 bases at J, with 10 bases between the two ends. The CDR3 sequence is 14 residues long. The CDR3 protein is CASSTLDSSYEQYF. In DNA, the CDR3 is TGTGCCAGTAGTACCCTGGACAGCTCCTACGAGCAGTACTTC.

The chain is built from TRBV18 and TRBJ2-7, with 9 bases lining up with TRBD1. The CDR3 extends over 14 amino acids. The germline V gene has CDR1 KGHSH and CDR2 LQKENI. The ends lost 4 bases at V and 1 base at J; junction bases unmatched: 2. CDR3 region: CASSRTGASYEQYF. The CDR3 coding sequence is TGTGCCAGCTCACGGACAGGGGCTTCCTACGAGCAGTACTTC.

The V gene is TRBV7-6, the J gene TRBJ2-7; the D gene is possibly TRBD1 (5 bases). The V end lost 3 bases, the J end lost 1 base, and 7 bases lay between the germline ends. The CDR3 contains 13 residues. Per germline, CDR1 SGHVS and CDR2 FNYEAQ. The CDR3 DNA follows: TGTGCCAGCAGCTTTGGACAATCCTACGAGCAGTACTTC. Translated, it gives CASSFGQSYEQYF.

CDR3 nucleotides: TGCAGCGTTGACGGGACAGCTAGCACAGATACGCAGTATTTT. This translates into CSVDGTASTDTQYF. The chain recombines TRBV29-1 with TRBJ2-3; 7 nucleotides align to TRBD1. The V gene's germline CDR1 is SQVTM and CDR2 ANQGSEA. The CDR3 has 14 residues. Trimming at V came to 3 bases and at J to 0 bases, leaving 3 bases not matched to a gene.

This clone appeared a few times. The chain joins TRBV19 to TRBJ1-3, with D uncertain. CDR1 and CDR2 from the germline V gene are LNHDA and SQIVND (reference sequence). Between the trimmed V and J ends, which lost 3 bases and 0 bases, there was a span of 15 bases. This CDR3 is 17 amino acids long. In DNA form, the CDR3 reads TGTGCCAGTAGTATGTATGGCGAACTGAGCTCTGGAAACACCATATATTTT. Translation gives CASSMYGELSSGNTIYF.

The chain links TRBV9 to TRBJ2-7, with a tentative D call TRBD2 (5 bases). V lost 1 base and J lost 7, with 12 bases in between. CDR1 is SGDLS, CDR2 YYNGEE, per germline. This CDR3 has 13 residues. The CDR3 sequence is CASSVRLGGEQYF. Here the CDR3 DNA reads TGTGCCAGCAGCGTACGATTAGGCGGGGAGCAGTACTTC.

The rearrangement links TRBV20-1 to TRBJ2-7; a weak D match, TRBD1 (5 bases). Germline V lookup: CDR1 DFQATT, CDR2 SNEGSKA (reference sequence). Trimming pared 6 bases from V and 5 bases from J, leaving 11 bases between. The CDR3 has 11 residues. In DNA, the CDR3 is TGCAGTGCCCCCCAGGGTCACGAGCAGTACTTC. Translating gives CSAPQGHEQYF.

This clone was seen only a few times. The chain recombines TRBV18 with TRBJ1-2; D might be TRBD1 (6 bases). V lost 5 bases to trimming and J lost 2 bases, with 21 bases between them. The CDR3 covers 17 residues. CDR1 KGHSH and CDR2 LQKENI come from the germline V gene. CDR3 sequence (DNA): TGTGCCAGCTCAATCACCCAACGGGGGGCAGGAAACTATGGCTACACCTTC. This translates into CASSITQRGAGNYGYTF. The variable domain in full, with the rest retrieved from reference TRBV18 and TRBJ1-2, is NAGVMQNPRHLVRRRGQEARLRCSPMKGHSHVYWYRQLPEEGLKFMVYLQKENIIDESGMPKERFSAEFPKEGPSILRIQQVVRGDSAAYFCASSITQRGAGNYGYTFGSGTRLTVV.

This clone occurred once. The chain is built from TRBV29-1 and TRBJ2-7; a possible D gene is TRBD1 (6 bases). This CDR3 contains 11 residues. Trimming cost V 3 bases and J 7 bases, with 10 bases left between them. CDR1 and CDR2 (germline): SQVTM, ANQGSEA. CDR3 protein: CSVDLGGEQYF. CDR3 sequence (DNA): TGCAGCGTTGATTTAGGGGGTGAGCAGTACTTC.